The present TCR beta chain was sequenced within a study of blood T cell repertoires in COVID-19 (dated by TCRdb to about 2020). Background for the entire study: Collaborator samples came from the United States, Italy and Spain and covered acute and convalescent phases of COVID-19. The prospective study material was composed of cDNA or gDNA derived from T cells, B-cell-depleted T cells, or PBMCs. The repertoires were released in a freely available public database meant as a resource for research on the immune response to SARS-CoV-2. Samples were obtained from the ongoing ImmuneRACE study (first 160 participants) and from about 1,300 subjects provided by 6 global collaborators. The dataset comprised deeply sampled blood TCRbeta repertoires from subjects exposed to, actively infected with, or recovered from COVID-19. A de-identified subject ID, COVID-19 status, age in years and sex were almost always included in the sample metadata. Where available, HLA class I and class II types were obtained from metadata supplied by the sample provider rather than from assay-based typing. What the research found in general, with its limitations: How much clinical and demographic metadata was included differed by source and by participant, and the metadata was provided uncurated.

The CDR3 holds 15 amino acids from the cysteine to the phenylalanine. Of all the DNA, just the CDR3 is kept, 45 bases in frame from base 1. The germline V gene encodes CDR1 SGHNT and CDR2 YYREEE (reference sequence). After removal of 1 base from V and 2 bases from J, the junction retains 6 bases not matched to a gene. Turning to this clone: This clone's antigen is unknown. Base qualities are not recorded, but no much larger clone differs from it by a single base.

Each collaborating institution followed its own protocols to collect whole blood in K2EDTA tubes. Collaborator samples were shipped for TCRbeta analysis as frozen whole blood, isolated PBMCs, or DNA extracted from either sample type. The immunoSEQ Assay, a bias-controlled multiplex PCR, was used to amplify TCRbeta CDR3 regions from genomic DNA. The paper's data handling went like this. The number of nucleated cells in each sample was estimated from the amplification of reference gene primers within the assay. To quantify the absolute abundance of each unique TCRbeta CDR3 rearrangement, sequence reads were collapsed and filtered. For each sample, productive Simpson clonality was calculated as the square root of Simpson's diversity index across productive rearrangements. Held by TCRdb, this immuneACCESS table contains in-frame sequences only and omits some clones. Under half of the omission traces to an unresolved V gene where checked; the cause of the rest is unknown. That table gives V, J and clone size, and the DNA gave D and trimming. The sample yields over 100,000 clones; approximately 80% were counted once. The ten largest clones represent roughly 0.83% of the sample.

This sequence originates from a woman in her seventies with acute or convalescent COVID-19. Sample: peripheral blood. This chain joins TRBV5-4 to TRBJ2-7; TRBD2 aligns with 7 central bases. The CDR3 loop reads CASSLFGGGAYEQYF. At the DNA level, the sequence is TGTGCCAGCAGCTTGTTTGGTGGGGGGGCCTACGAGCAGTACTTC.